This TCR beta chain was captured by sequencing in a study of blood T cells in healthy people across ages. Study details: The capture of about one barcoded beta molecule per two T cells was achieved by template switching.

Total RNA was extracted at no less than 5 micrograms per sample. The second PCR ran about 6 to 12 cycles with a sample-barcoded 5' primer and J-beta primers. Each sample provided no less than 2.5 million CDR3-containing paired-end reads. TCRdb re-analysed the 5' RACE reads in MiXCR, keeping a single row per CDR3 protein. This table has roughly 680,000 distinct CDR3 sequences, about 50% appearing once. Trimming took 5 bases from V and 11 from J; bases not matched to a gene: 13. Germline CDR1 reads MDHEN; CDR2 reads SYDVKM. The CDR3 is 14 amino acids. Sequencing was carried out using blood. The chain uses TRBV28 and TRBJ2-5, with 8 bases identical to TRBD2. This sequence originates from a woman of 80 years or more in good health. CDR3 sequence: CASSRTSFLKEQYF. The CDR3 DNA sequence: TGTGCCAGCAGTCGGACTAGCTTCCTCAAGGAGCAGTACTTC.